Listed below are T cell receptor beta chains from one sample, sequenced in a study of blood T cell repertoires in COVID-19. Method: immunoSEQ multiplex PCR; TCRdb's copy keeps in-frame clones and lacks some. This sample carries approximately 200,000 clones, 80% to 85% of them seen once, and the ten largest clones take about 10%. Material: peripheral blood. Receptor source: an elderly woman with COVID-19, enrolled during active disease. Both conserved end residues are part of each CDR3. Fields, in order: D gene, CDR3 length, J gene, clone size, V gene, CDR3 DNA, CDR3 protein. A D gene is named only where the DNA matches it firmly. Size is stated for part of the rows, as once, few or many counts, or as a class when the clone is expanded.

. 15 TRBJ2-1 . TRBV5-1 TGCGCCAGCAGCTTGGGTGGGGCATGGGACAATGAGCAGTTCTTC CASSLGGAWDNEQFF
. 15 TRBJ1-2 few TRBV6-5 TGTGCCAGCACCAAACGGGGAAGCGATTACTATGGCTACACCTTC CASTKRGSDYYGYTF
. 14 TRBJ1-2 . TRBV19 TGTGCCAGTAGTATAGGAAGACAGGCTCCTGGCTACACCTTC CASSIGRQAPGYTF
. 15 TRBJ1-5 . TRBV27 TGTGCCAGCAGTCTCCAGGGTTATAGCAATCAGCCCCAGCATTTT CASSLQGYSNQPQHF
TRBD2 16 TRBJ2-3 . TRBV7-2 TGTGCCAGCAGCTTAAGGGTCGGGGGGGGTACAGATACGCAGTATTTT CASSLRVGGGTDTQYF
TRBD1 15 TRBJ2-3 . TRBV19 TGTGCCAGTAGTATTGGGGGACAGGGCCCAGATACGCAGTATTTT CASSIGGQGPDTQYF
. 14 TRBJ2-3 . TRBV7-9 TGTGCCAGCAGCTTATCCCAAGGGGCAGATACGCAGTATTTT CASSLSQGADTQYF
TRBD2 15 TRBJ2-5 . TRBV7-2 TGTGCCAGCAGCAGACTTAGCGGGAGCCTAGAGACCCAGTACTTC CASSRLSGSLETQYF
TRBD2 16 TRBJ2-1 . TRBV10-3 TGTGCCATCAGTGAGTTCGCTAGCGGGACTTACAGTGAGCAGTTCTTC CAISEFASGTYSEQFF
TRBD1 20 TRBJ2-6 . TRBV7-6 TGTGCCAGCAGCCCTACCCAGGGGGCAGGACTGGCCTCTGGGGCCAACGTCCTGACTTTC CASSPTQGAGLASGANVLTF